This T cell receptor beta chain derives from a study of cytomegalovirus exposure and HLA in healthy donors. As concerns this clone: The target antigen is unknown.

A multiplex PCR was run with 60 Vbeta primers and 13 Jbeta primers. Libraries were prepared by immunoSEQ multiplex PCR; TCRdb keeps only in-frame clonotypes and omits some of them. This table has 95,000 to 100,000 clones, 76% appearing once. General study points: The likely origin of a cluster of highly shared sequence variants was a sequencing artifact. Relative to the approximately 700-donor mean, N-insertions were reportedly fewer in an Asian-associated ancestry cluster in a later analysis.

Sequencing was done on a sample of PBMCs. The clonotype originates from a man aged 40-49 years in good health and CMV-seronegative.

The CDR3 sequence: CASSEIWGVVGELFF. DNA for the CDR3: TGTGCCAGCAGTGAAATTTGGGGGGTGGTCGGGGAGCTGTTTTTT. The chain employs TRBV2 and TRBJ2-2; possibly TRBD2 for D (6 bases). Germline V gene lookup returns CDR1 SNHLY and CDR2 FYNNEI. The CDR3 is made up of 15 amino acids. Trimming removed 2 bases at V and 7 bases at J, with 14 bases between.